In this sample, the clone carrying this T cell receptor (beta chain) turned up a few times. TCRdb re-derived calls from the 5' RACE reads in MiXCR, one entry per CDR3 protein. The data show fewer than 140,000 distinct CDR3 sequences, 9.5% to 15% seen once. The data originate from a study of T-cell memory formation after mild COVID-19. Sequencing was done on a sample of PBMCs or a T cell subset sorted from them (not recorded which). The TCR originated in an adult woman who had mild COVID-19 (a few samples of this study predate the infection). Cell type and time point are not known.

DNA for the CDR3: TGTGCCAGCAGTTTAGTAGGGACAGGACCCTACGAGCAGTACTTC. This translates into CASSLVGTGPYEQYF. The V gene is TRBV12-3 or TRBV12-4, the J gene TRBJ2-7, with TRBD1 matching over 8 bases. Losses at the gene ends were 1 base for V and 2 bases for J; bases not matched to a gene: 4. The CDR3 covers 15 residues.